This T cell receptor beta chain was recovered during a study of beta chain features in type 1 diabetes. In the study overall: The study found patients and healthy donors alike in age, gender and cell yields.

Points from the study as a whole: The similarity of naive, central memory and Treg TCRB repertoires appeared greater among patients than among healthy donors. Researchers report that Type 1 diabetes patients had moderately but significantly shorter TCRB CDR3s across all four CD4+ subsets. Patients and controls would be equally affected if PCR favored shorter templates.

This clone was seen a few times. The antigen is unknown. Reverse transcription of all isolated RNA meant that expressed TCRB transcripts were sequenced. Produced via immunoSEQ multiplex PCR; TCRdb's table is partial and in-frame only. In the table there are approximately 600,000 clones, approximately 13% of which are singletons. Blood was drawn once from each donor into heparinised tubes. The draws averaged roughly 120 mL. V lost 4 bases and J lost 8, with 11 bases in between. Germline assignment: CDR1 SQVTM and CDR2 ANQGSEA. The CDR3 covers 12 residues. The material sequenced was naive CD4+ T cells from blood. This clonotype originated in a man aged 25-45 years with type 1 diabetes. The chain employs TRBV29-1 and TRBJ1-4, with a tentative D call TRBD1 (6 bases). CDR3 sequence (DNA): TGCAGCGTTGTACTTACAGGGGAAAAACTGTTTTTT. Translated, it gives CSVVLTGEKLFF.